One and the same sample provided the 9 T cell receptor beta chains below, sequenced in a study of shared clonotypes between healthy human individuals (TCRdb year 2020). For the CD8 naive samples, CD45RO-negative cells were positively selected for CCR7, yielding a CD45RA+CCR7+ population from which TemRA cells were excluded. Receptor libraries were prepared by the immunoSEQ multiplex PCR assay. The table comes from immuneACCESS by way of TCRdb, which keeps in-frame sequences with V and J called. Part of the clones is missing from these tables; in studies checked, under half for an unresolved V gene and the rest for unknown reasons. The sample table records approximately 1.9 million clones; about 93% of these occur just once. The ten biggest clones cover more than 1.5% of the sample. What was sequenced was naive CD8+ T cells from PBMCs. The cell subset or site label, read with the paper, signifies: CD45RA+CCR7+. Source of these receptors: a man aged 18 to 30 in good health. Some clones in this sample may be carry-over from other donors' samples.

Notes on this clone: The sample contains more than one DNA sequence encoding this CDR3. V gene TRBV5-4 combines with J gene TRBJ1-1; D perhaps matches TRBD1 (5 bases). In germline, CDR1 is SGHNT, CDR2 YYREEE (reference sequence). V was cut by 2 bases and J by 5 bases, with 13 bases left in between. The CDR3 length is 14 residues. The CDR3 sequence: CASSFLGVGTEAFF. CDR3 coding DNA: TGTGCCAGCAGCTTTTTGGGGGTCGGGACTGAAGCTTTCTTT.

The CDR3 DNA is TGTGCCAGCAGTGAGAGCGGGAAGTACTACAATGAGCAGTTCTTC. Protein: CASSESGKYYNEQFF. The V call is TRBV6-4, the J call TRBJ2-1, with 7 nucleotides matching TRBD2. Germline lookup yields CDR1 MRHNA and CDR2 SNTAGT. Unmatched junction bases numbered 5, after V lost 3 bases and J lost 3 bases. The CDR3 sequence is 15 residues long.

The chain is built from TRBV19 and TRBJ1-1, with 7 bases lining up with TRBD1. The CDR3 is 12 amino acids. J gave up 8 bases and V 2 bases, and 2 bases lay outside the gene matches. Germline V CDR1 and CDR2: LNHDA, SQIVND (reference sequence). The CDR3 spells CASSIQGEEAFF. In DNA form, the CDR3 reads TGTGCCAGTAGTATACAGGGGGAGGAAGCTTTCTTT.

The chain has TRBV4-3 and TRBJ2-3; D remains ambiguous. In germline, CDR1 is LGHNA, CDR2 YSLEER. The V and J ends lost 1 base and 0 bases respectively, with 8 bases between them. This CDR3 is 15 amino acids long. CDR3 loop: CASSQGQFSTDTQYF. The DNA of the CDR3 is TGCGCCAGCAGCCAAGGCCAGTTTAGCACAGATACGCAGTATTTT.

This chain links TRBV25-1 with TRBJ1-4, with 7 bases fitting TRBD1. CDR3 length: 15 residues. V dropped 5 bases and J dropped 3; count of bases not matched to a gene: 6. Per germline, CDR1 MGHDK and CDR2 SYGVNS. The CDR3 loop reads CASSTRDSPNEKLFF. The DNA of the CDR3 is TGTGCCAGCAGTACTAGGGACAGCCCTAATGAAAAACTGTTTTTT.

The chain recombines TRBV28 with TRBJ2-7; no reliable D call. The CDR3 length is 13 residues. V dropped 2 bases and J dropped 6 bases, with 11 bases sitting between them. CDR1 MDHEN and CDR2 SYDVKM come from the germline V gene. CDR3 in DNA: TGTGCCAGCAGTTTAGAGCCACAAGGCGAGCAGTACTTC. Translating it yields CASSLEPQGEQYF.

The rearrangement links TRBV4-1 to TRBJ1-3; TRBD1 is a possible D gene (5 bases). This CDR3 has 17 amino acids. In germline, CDR1 is MGHRA, CDR2 YSYEKL. The V end lost 1 base, the J end lost 1 base, and 14 bases lay between the germline ends. The CDR3 protein is CASSQVSPGRSGNTIYF. In DNA, the CDR3 is TGCGCCAGCAGCCAAGTCTCGCCAGGGAGGTCTGGAAACACCATATATTTT.

The gene calls are TRBV4-3 and TRBJ2-1, with unresolved D. V lost 0 bases and J lost 5, with 8 bases in between. CDR3 length equals 14 residues. Per germline, CDR1 LGHNA and CDR2 YSLEER. CDR3 sequence reads: CASSQDASDNEQFF. The CDR3 bases are TGCGCCAGCAGCCAAGATGCGAGCGACAATGAGCAGTTCTTC.

As concerns this clone: Different DNA sequences within this sample yield the same CDR3. The chain links TRBV29-1 to TRBJ2-7, with D perhaps being TRBD1 or TRBD2 (5 bases each). V dropped 4 bases and J dropped 2 bases, with 9 bases sitting between them. The V gene's germline CDR1 is SQVTM and CDR2 ANQGSEA. CDR3 length: 12 residues. Here the CDR3 DNA reads TGCAGCGTTGTCGGGACGGCCTACGAGCAGTACTTC. This codes for CSVVGTAYEQYF.